A selection of T cell receptor beta chains follows, all from one sample in a study of blood T cell repertoires in COVID-19. Some clones are missing from TCRdb's copy, which holds only in-frame ones; the method was immunoSEQ multiplex PCR. The repertoire consists of 300,000 to 500,000 clones, with nearly 90% occurring once and the leading ten covering around 1.9%. The sample consisted of PBMCs or T cells enriched from blood (not recorded which). The receptors were gathered from a woman between 35 and 50 years old with acute COVID-19. The CDR3 runs from the conserved cysteine through the conserved F or W.

TRBV7-9,TRBJ1-1,CASSSYGTGNEAFF
TRBV19,TRBJ2-7,CASSMVQGIYEQYF
TRBV5-4,TRBJ1-2,CASSLVAGRDYGYTF
TRBV11-2,TRBJ2-7,CASSLGAGGYEQYF
TRBV5-4,TRBJ2-3,CASSLGEGGADTQYF
TRBV24-1,TRBJ2-2,CATSDLFTGELFF
TRBV6-5,TRBJ1-2,CASSYSRGYGYTF
TRBV19,TRBJ2-5,CASSISAGKGETQYF
TRBV10-2,TRBJ1-1,CATATGNTEAFF
TRBV6-5,TRBJ1-2,CASSWDRDRGYTF
TRBV2,TRBJ1-6,CASTSLGGLYNSPLHF
TRBV2,TRBJ2-1,CASSEVRNEQFF
TRBV29-1,TRBJ1-2,CSEKGTERGYTF
TRBV3-1/TRBV3-2,TRBJ2-2,CASSYSGTGELFF
TRBV30,TRBJ2-2,CAWMLEREGAFGELFF
TRBV11-2,TRBJ2-7,CASSLTLGQGNNEQYF
TRBV27,TRBJ1-1,CASSFLRQGATEAFF
TRBV11-3,TRBJ2-1,CASSGGTGINEQFF
TRBV6-5,TRBJ1-2,CASSFHPGQSYGYTF
TRBV15,TRBJ1-5,CATSRDRGSGQPQHF
TRBV7-2,TRBJ1-1,CASSLRGSDTEAFF
TRBV5-1,TRBJ2-3,CASSFAGGLRTDTQYF
TRBV5-1,TRBJ2-3,CASSLESRDTQYF
TRBV7-9,TRBJ1-2,CASSPTGQYGYTF
TRBV9,TRBJ1-1,CASSALGQGNTEAFF
TRBV19,TRBJ1-3,CASSTLDYAPGNTIYF
TRBV6-2/TRBV6-3,TRBJ1-4,CASSYSDRVPEKLFF
TRBV7-9,TRBJ1-1,CASSPRQVEVEAFF
TRBV18,TRBJ2-2,CASSRLGTGTTGELFF
TRBV7-9,TRBJ2-2,CASSLWGLDTGELFF
TRBV27,TRBJ2-7,CASSFLAGGGHSYEQYF
TRBV30,TRBJ1-1,CAWSGNQNTEAFF
TRBV6-5,TRBJ2-7,CASSFRQGMRYEQYF